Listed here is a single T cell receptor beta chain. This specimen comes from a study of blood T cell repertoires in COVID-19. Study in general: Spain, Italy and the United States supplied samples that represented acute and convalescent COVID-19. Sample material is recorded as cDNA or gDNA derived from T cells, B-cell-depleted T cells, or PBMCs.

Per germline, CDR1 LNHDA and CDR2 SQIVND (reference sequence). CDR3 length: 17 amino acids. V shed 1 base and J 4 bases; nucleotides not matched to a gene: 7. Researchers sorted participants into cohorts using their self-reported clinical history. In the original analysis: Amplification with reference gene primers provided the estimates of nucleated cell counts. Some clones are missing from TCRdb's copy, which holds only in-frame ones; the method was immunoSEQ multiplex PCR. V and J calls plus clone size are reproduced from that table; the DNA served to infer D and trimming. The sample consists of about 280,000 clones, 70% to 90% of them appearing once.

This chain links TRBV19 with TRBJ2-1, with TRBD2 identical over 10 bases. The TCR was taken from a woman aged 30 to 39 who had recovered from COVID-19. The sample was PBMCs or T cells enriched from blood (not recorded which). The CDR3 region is CASSIGLLAGRYNEQFF. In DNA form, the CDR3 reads TGTGCCAGTAGTATAGGTTTACTAGCGGGAAGGTACAATGAGCAGTTCTTC. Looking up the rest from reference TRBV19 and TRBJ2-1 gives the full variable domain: DGGITQSPKYLFRKEGQNVTLSCEQNLNHDAMYWYRQDPGQGLRLIYYSQIVNDFQKGDIAEGYSVSREKKESFPLTVTSAQKNPTAFYLCASSIGLLAGRYNEQFFGPGTRLTVL.